This T cell receptor beta chain appears in the sequencing data of a study of blood T cell repertoires in COVID-19. This table comes from immunoSEQ multiplex PCR, and its TCRdb copy is limited to in-frame clones, with some not included. The table lists 180,000 or so clones, roughly 84% of them singletons. The V gene end was trimmed by 4 bases and the J gene end by 2 bases; junction bases not matched to a gene: 7. The CDR3 runs 16 residues. Germline-derived CDR1 and CDR2 are SGHDT and YYEEEE. The TCR originated in a woman aged 80 or older with acute or convalescent COVID-19. The specimen sequenced was peripheral blood. The V call is TRBV5-6, the J call TRBJ2-5; 11 bases agree with TRBD2. The DNA for the CDR3 is TGTGCCAGCAGCCCTCAACTAGCGGGGGTTCAAGAGACCCAGTACTTC. Protein: CASSPQLAGVQETQYF.